This entry lists 2 T cell receptor beta chains sequenced from one sample in a study of blood T cell repertoires in COVID-19. The data were produced by immunoSEQ multiplex PCR, yet TCRdb's version contains in-frame clones alone and is incomplete. Of about 130,000 clones in the sample, 85% are singletons; the top ten hold roughly 6.7%. Sequenced material: peripheral blood. These receptors were obtained from a man at least 80 years old with active or convalescent COVID-19.

There are a few counts of this clone. This chain joins TRBV14 and TRBJ1-2; 9 nucleotides line up with TRBD1. Trimming cost V 4 bases and J 2 bases; bases outside gene matches: 8. In germline, CDR1 is SGHDN, CDR2 FVKESK. The CDR3 loop spans 16 amino acids. CDR3 region: CASSPTGTGKNYGYTF. In nucleotides, the CDR3 is TGTGCCAGCAGCCCGACCGGGACAGGGAAGAACTATGGCTACACCTTC.

This sequence joins TRBV2 and TRBJ1-1; D perhaps matches TRBD1 (6 bases). V lost 6 bases to trimming and J lost 5 bases, with 13 bases between them. This CDR3 contains 13 residues. Germline V CDR1 and CDR2: SNHLY, FYNNEI. Here the CDR3 reads CASRLDSGTEAFF. The CDR3 bases are TGTGCCAGCAGACTGGACAGTGGAACTGAAGCTTTCTTT.